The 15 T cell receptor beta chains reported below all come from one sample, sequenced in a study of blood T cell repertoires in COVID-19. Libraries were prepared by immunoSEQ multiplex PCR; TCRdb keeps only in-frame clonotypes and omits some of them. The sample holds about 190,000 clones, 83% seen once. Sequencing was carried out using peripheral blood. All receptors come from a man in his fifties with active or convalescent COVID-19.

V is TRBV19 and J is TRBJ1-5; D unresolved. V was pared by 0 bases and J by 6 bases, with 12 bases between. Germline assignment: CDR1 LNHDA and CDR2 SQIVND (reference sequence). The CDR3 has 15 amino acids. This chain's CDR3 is CASSIDGSQAQPQHF. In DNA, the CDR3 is TGTGCCAGTAGTATAGATGGAAGTCAGGCTCAGCCCCAGCATTTT. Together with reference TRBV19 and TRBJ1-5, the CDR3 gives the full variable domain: DGGITQSPKYLFRKEGQNVTLSCEQNLNHDAMYWYRQDPGQGLRLIYYSQIVNDFQKGDIAEGYSVSREKKESFPLTVTSAQKNPTAFYLCASSIDGSQAQPQHFGDGTRLSIL.

The CDR3 is CAWSVWGMRQRYTF. The CDR3 DNA is TGTGCCTGGAGTGTATGGGGTATGAGACAGCGCTACACCTTC. The gene calls are TRBV30 and TRBJ1-2, with a possible D match to TRBD1 (5 bases). V was pared by 0 bases and J by 9 bases, with 17 bases between. This CDR3 is built from 14 residues. Germline lookup yields CDR1 GTSNPN and CDR2 SVGIG (reference sequence).

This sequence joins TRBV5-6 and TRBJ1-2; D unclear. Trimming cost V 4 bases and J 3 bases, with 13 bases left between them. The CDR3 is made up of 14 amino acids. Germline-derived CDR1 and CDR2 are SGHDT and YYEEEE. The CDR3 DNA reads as TGTGCCAGCAGCGCGGGGTATAAGGACTATGGCTACACCTTC. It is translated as CASSAGYKDYGYTF.

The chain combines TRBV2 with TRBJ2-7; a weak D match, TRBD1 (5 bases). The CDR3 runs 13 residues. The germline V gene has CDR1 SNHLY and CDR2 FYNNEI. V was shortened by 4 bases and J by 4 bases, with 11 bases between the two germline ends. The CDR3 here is CASSAGRVYEQYF. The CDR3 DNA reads TGTGCCAGCAGTGCGGGCAGGGTGTACGAGCAGTACTTC.

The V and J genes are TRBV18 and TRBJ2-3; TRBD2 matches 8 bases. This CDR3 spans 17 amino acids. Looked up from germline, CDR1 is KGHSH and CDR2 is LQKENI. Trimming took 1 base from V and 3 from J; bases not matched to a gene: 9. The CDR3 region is CASSPRGAGVVTDTQYF. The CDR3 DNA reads TGTGCCAGCTCACCACGGGGAGCGGGAGTTGTGACAGATACGCAGTATTTT.

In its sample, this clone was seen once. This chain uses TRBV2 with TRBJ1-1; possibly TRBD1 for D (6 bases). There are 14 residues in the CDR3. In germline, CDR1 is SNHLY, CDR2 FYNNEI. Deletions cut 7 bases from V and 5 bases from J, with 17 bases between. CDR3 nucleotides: TGTGCCAGCACTTACAGGGTAAGCCAGACTGAAGCTTTCTTT. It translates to CASTYRVSQTEAFF.

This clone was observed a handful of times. DNA for the CDR3: TGTGCCAGCAGCCAAGATTCCGGGAGGGCCACCAATGAGCAGTTCTTC. Its protein product is CASSQDSGRATNEQFF. The J gene is TRBJ2-1, the V gene TRBV3-1 (or the pseudogene TRBV3-2); 8 nucleotides agree with TRBD2. The germline gives CDR1 LGHDT, CDR2 YNNKEL (reference sequence). J gave up 6 bases and V 0 bases, and 7 bases lay outside the gene matches. The CDR3 is 16 residues long.

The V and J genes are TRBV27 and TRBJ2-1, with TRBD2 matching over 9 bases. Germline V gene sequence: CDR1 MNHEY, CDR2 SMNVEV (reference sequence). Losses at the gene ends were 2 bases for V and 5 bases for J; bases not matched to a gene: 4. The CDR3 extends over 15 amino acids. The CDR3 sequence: CASSLRLAGDNEQFF. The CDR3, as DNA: TGTGCCAGCAGTTTAAGATTAGCGGGAGACAATGAGCAGTTCTTC.

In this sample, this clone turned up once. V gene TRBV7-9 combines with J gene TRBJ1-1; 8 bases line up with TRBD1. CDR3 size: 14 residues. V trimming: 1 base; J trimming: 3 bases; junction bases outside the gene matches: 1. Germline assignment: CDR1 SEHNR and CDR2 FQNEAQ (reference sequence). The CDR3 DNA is TGTGCCAGCAGCTTAGTCAGGGGGCACACTGAAGCTTTCTTT. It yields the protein CASSLVRGHTEAFF.

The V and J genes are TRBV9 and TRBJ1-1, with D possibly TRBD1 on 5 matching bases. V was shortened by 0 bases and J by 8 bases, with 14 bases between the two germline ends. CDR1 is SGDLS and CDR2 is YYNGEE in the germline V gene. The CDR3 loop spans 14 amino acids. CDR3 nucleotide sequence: TGTGCCAGCAGCGTAGCGGACACTTATGGAGAAGCTTTCTTT. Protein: CASSVADTYGEAFF.

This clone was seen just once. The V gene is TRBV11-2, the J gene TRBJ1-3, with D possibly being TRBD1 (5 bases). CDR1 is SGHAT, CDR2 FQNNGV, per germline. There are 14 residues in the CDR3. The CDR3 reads CAGRQGGSGNTIYF. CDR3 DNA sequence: TGTGCTGGCAGGCAGGGAGGCTCTGGAAACACCATATATTTT.

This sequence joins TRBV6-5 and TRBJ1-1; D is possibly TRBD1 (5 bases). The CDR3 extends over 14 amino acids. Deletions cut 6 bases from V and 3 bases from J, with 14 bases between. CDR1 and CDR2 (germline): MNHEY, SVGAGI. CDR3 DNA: TGTGCCAGCAGGCCTGGGGCGGGGGACACTGAAGCTTTCTTT. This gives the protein CASRPGAGDTEAFF.

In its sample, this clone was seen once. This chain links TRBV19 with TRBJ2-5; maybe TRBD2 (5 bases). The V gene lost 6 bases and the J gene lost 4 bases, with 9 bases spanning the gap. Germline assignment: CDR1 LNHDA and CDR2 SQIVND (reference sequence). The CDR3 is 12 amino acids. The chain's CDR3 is CASRRAGETQYF. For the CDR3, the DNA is TGTGCCAGTAGGAGGGCTGGAGAGACCCAGTACTTC.

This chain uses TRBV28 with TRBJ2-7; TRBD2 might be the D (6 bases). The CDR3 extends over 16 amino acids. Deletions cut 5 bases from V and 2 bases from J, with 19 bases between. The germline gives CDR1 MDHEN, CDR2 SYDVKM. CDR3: CASSPTSGLATYEQYF. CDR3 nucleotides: TGTGCCAGCAGTCCCACAAGCGGGCTCGCTACCTACGAGCAGTACTTC.

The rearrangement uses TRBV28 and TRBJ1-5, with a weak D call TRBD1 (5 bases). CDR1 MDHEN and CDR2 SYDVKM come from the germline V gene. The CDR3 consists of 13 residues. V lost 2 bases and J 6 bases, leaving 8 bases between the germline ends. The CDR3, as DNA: TGTGCCAGCAGTTTACAGGGAGGTCAGCCCCAGCATTTT. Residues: CASSLQGGQPQHF.